The 12 T cell receptor beta chains given below trace back to one sample, sequenced in a study of control samples from healthy donors and cancer patients. The table came from immunoSEQ multiplex PCR; TCRdb's copy has only in-frame clones and leaves some out. The table lists about 160,000 clones, about 94% of them singletons. Sequenced input: PBMCs. These receptors came from a man between 60 and 75 years old with colorectal cancer.

The gene calls are TRBV27 and TRBJ2-2; the D gene is possibly TRBD2 (5 bases). This CDR3 is 15 amino acids long. The V end lost 6 bases, the J end lost 4 bases, and 15 bases lay between the germline ends. CDR1 is MNHEY and CDR2 is SMNVEV in the germline V gene (reference sequence). CDR3 in DNA: TGTGCCAGCAGCTCCGGCCGGGCGGGCACCGGGGAGCTGTTTTTT. It yields the protein CASSSGRAGTGELFF.

The genes are TRBV7-6 and TRBJ1-1; D is unclear. In germline, CDR1 is SGHVS, CDR2 FNYEAQ. The V and J ends lost 1 base and 7 bases respectively, with 13 bases between them. This CDR3 spans 14 amino acids. CDR3: CASSLGGRNLEAFF. CDR3 nucleotides: TGTGCCAGCAGCTTAGGTGGGCGGAACCTTGAAGCTTTCTTT.

The chain employs TRBV28 and TRBJ1-4; 9 bases agree with TRBD1. In germline, CDR1 is MDHEN, CDR2 SYDVKM. The CDR3 has 16 residues. V lost 4 bases, J lost 4 bases, and 7 bases stayed unmatched. The CDR3 coding sequence is TGTGCCAGCAGTTCCCAACAGGGGGCGGGTAATGAAAAACTGTTTTTT. It codes for CASSSQQGAGNEKLFF.

The chain combines TRBV12-3 or TRBV12-4 with TRBJ2-7; D unresolved. Trimming left V 6 bases short and J 9 bases short, with 15 bases between. This CDR3 has 12 amino acids. CDR3 coding DNA: TGTGCCAGCAGCCGTATGCCCACCGGGCAGTACTTC. This codes for CASSRMPTGQYF.

This sequence joins TRBV18 and TRBJ1-1, with D possibly matching TRBD1 (5 bases). Germline V lookup: CDR1 KGHSH, CDR2 LQKENI. CDR3 length: 14 residues. Deletions cut 1 base from V and 4 bases from J, with 10 bases between. CDR3 DNA sequence: TGTGCCAGCTCACCACGGGGCGGAGCCACTGAAGCTTTCTTT. Protein: CASSPRGGATEAFF.

The rearrangement joins TRBV5-4 to TRBJ2-5; D call uncertain. The germline CDR1 and CDR2 sequences are SGHNT and YYREEE (reference sequence). The CDR3 spans 12 residues. The V end lost 7 bases, the J end lost 4 bases, and 11 bases lay between the germline ends. The chain's CDR3 is CASGSVLETQYF. DNA for the CDR3: TGTGCCAGCGGTTCGGTGTTAGAGACCCAGTACTTC.

V and J are TRBV7-9 and TRBJ1-1; 7 nucleotides line up with TRBD1. Trimming cost V 3 bases and J 1 base; bases outside gene matches: 5. The CDR3 runs to 15 residues. CDR1 SEHNR and CDR2 FQNEAQ come from the germline V gene (reference sequence). The CDR3 sequence is CASSLRDSTNTEAFF. The CDR3 DNA reads as TGTGCCAGCAGCTTGCGGGACAGTACGAACACTGAAGCTTTCTTT. The full variable domain, in which reference TRBV7-9 and TRBJ1-1 provide the parts outside the CDR3, is DTGVSQNPRHKITKRGQNVTFRCDPISEHNRLYWYRQTLGQGPEFLTYFQNEAQLEKSRLLSDRFSAERPKGSFSTLEIQRTEQGDSAMYLCASSLRDSTNTEAFFGQGTRLTVV.

The J gene is TRBJ2-7, the V gene TRBV5-1; TRBD1 agrees at 11 bases. This CDR3 is 15 amino acids long. The trim removed 7 bases at V and 1 base at J, leaving 7 bases unmatched. In germline, CDR1 is SGHRS, CDR2 YFSETQ. The DNA for the CDR3 is TGCGCCAGCCGAGCCGGGACAGGGGGTTCCTACGAGCAGTACTTC. Its protein is CASRAGTGGSYEQYF.

CDR3 nucleotide sequence: TGTGCCATCACCGCGGGACAGGCATATGGCTACACCTTC. Translated, it gives CAITAGQAYGYTF. The chain recombines TRBV10-3 with TRBJ1-2, with 8 bases matching TRBD1. Trimming at V came to 7 bases and at J to 5 bases, leaving 6 bases not matched to a gene. In germline, CDR1 is ENHRY, CDR2 SYGVKD. The CDR3 has 13 amino acids.

This chain uses TRBV7-9 with TRBJ1-1; D call uncertain. The V gene lost 5 bases and the J gene lost 1 base, with 17 bases spanning the gap. Germline assignment: CDR1 SEHNR and CDR2 FQNEAQ (reference sequence). The CDR3 totals 16 residues. In DNA form, the CDR3 reads TGTGCCAGCAGCGTGGCGGTTGGAGGAACGAACACTGAAGCTTTCTTT. Translating it yields CASSVAVGGTNTEAFF.

The V and J genes are TRBV10-3 and TRBJ1-2, with a weak D call TRBD1 (6 bases). Germline V gene sequence: CDR1 ENHRY, CDR2 SYGVKD. V lost 2 bases, J lost 4 bases, and 14 bases lay in between. CDR3 length equals 15 residues. The CDR3 bases are TGTGCCATCAGTGAGGTCAACAGGGTATTCTATGGCTACACCTTC. The encoded protein is CAISEVNRVFYGYTF.

In DNA form, the CDR3 reads TGTGCCAGCAGCCCTAGTGGGAGCTCCTACAATGAGCAGTTCTTC. It specifies CASSPSGSSYNEQFF. The chain combines TRBV7-2 with TRBJ2-1; D is possibly TRBD2 (5 bases). CDR1 SGHTA and CDR2 FQGNSA come from the germline V gene. The length of the CDR3 is 15 residues. Trimming removed 5 bases from V and 0 bases from J, with 11 bases in between.